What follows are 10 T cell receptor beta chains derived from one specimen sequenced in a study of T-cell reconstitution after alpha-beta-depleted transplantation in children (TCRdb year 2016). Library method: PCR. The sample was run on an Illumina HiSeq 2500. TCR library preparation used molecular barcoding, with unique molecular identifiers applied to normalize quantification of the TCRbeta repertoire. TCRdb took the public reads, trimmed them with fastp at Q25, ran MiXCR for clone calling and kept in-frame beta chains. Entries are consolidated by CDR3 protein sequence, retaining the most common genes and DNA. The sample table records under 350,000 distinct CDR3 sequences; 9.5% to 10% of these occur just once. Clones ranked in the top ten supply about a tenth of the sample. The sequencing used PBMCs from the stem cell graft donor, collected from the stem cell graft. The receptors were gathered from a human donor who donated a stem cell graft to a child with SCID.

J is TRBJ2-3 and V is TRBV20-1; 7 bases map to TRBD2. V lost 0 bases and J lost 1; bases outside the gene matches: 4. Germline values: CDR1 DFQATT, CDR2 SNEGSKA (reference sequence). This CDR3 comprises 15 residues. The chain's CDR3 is CSARDPTSGTDTQYF. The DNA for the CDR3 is TGCAGTGCTAGAGATCCCACTAGCGGCACAGATACGCAGTATTTT.

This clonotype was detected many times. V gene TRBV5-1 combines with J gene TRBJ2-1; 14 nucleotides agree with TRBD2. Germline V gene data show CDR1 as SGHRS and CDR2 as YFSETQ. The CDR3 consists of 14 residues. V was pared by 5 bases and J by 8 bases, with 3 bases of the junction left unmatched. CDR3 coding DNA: TGCGCCAGCAGGACTAGCGGGGGGGCCGATGAGCAGTTCTTC. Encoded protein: CASRTSGGADEQFF.

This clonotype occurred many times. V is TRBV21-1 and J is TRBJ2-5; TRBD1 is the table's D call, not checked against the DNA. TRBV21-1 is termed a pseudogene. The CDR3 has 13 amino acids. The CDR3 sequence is CASSTGIQETQYF. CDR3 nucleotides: TGTGCCAGCAGTACAGGGATCCAAGAGACCCAGTACTTC.

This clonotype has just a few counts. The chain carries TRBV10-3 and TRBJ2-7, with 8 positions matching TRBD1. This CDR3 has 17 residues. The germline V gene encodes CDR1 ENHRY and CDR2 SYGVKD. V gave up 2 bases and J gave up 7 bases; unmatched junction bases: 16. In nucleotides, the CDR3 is TGTGCCATCAGTGAGGGAGGTGGGGACAGGTCAAAACCTGAGCAGTACTTC. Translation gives CAISEGGGDRSKPEQYF.

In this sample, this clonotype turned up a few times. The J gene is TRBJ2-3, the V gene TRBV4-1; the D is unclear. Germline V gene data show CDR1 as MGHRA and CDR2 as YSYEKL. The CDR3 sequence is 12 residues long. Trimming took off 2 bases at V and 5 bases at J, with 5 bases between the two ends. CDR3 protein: CASSQLGDTQYF. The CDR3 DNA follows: TGCGCCAGCAGCCAACTGGGAGATACGCAGTATTTT.

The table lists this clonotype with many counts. CDR3 in DNA: TGTGCTAGTGGCCTCTCAGCGAACACCGGGGAGCTGTTTTTT. It codes for CASGLSANTGELFF. The chain recombines TRBV12-5 with TRBJ2-2; D remains ambiguous. Germline CDR1 is LGHNT and CDR2 is FRNRAP. The ends were cut back, 6 bases at V and 0 bases at J, with 8 bases in the middle. The CDR3 consists of 14 residues.

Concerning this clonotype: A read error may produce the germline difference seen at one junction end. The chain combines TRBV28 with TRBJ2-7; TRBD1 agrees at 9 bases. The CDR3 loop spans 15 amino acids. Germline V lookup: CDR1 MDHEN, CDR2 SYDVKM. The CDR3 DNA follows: TGTGACAGCAGTTTACATTCCGGGACAGGGAAGGAGCAGTACTTC. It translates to CDSSLHSGTGKEQYF.

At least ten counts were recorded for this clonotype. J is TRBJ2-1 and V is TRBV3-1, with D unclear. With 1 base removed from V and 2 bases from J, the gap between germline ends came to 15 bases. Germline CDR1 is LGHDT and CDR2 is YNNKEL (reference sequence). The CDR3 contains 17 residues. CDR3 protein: CASSQVWGKPPYNEQFF. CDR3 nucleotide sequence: TGTGCCAGCAGCCAAGTTTGGGGTAAACCGCCCTACAATGAGCAGTTCTTC.

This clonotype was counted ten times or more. CDR3 nucleotide sequence: TGTGCCAGCAGCCCTAAAGGCGGGCGGGGCACAGATACGCAGTATTTT. Translated, it gives CASSPKGGRGTDTQYF. The chain couples TRBV3-1 to TRBJ2-3; a weak D match, TRBD2 (5 bases). The V and J ends lost 4 bases and 1 base respectively, with 15 bases between them. The CDR3 loop spans 16 amino acids. Per the germline V gene, CDR1 is LGHDT and CDR2 is YNNKEL (reference sequence).

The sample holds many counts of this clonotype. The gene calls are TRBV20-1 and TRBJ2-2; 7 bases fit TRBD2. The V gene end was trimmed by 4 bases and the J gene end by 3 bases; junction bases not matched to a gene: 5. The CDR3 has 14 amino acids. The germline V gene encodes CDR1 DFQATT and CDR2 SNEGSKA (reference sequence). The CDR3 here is CSATTSTYTGELFF. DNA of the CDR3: TGCAGTGCTACGACTAGCACATACACCGGGGAGCTGTTTTTT.